This TCR beta chain was sequenced during a study of regulatory T cells in long-lasting Graves disease. CDR3 length equals 15 residues. Trimming removed 4 bases at V and 3 bases at J, with 15 bases between. Per germline, CDR1 KGHSH and CDR2 LQKENI. At least ten counts were recorded for this clonotype. HTBI primers from iRepertoire and Arm-PCR of CDR3 regions yielded the TCR beta libraries. TCRdb re-analysed the multiplex PCR reads in MiXCR, keeping a single row per CDR3 protein. The sample has roughly 560,000 distinct CDR3 sequences, approximately 16% seen once. Indicated time point: newly diagnosed GD, antithyroid drugs for less than 3 months. Construction of the TCR library relied on RNA isolated from PBMCs. Peripheral blood, 8.5 to 10 milliliters per patient, was collected in EDTA tubes. The same sample was also used in a study of T cells in Graves' hyperthyroidism and ophthalmopathy. Per that study: RT-PCR in the first round (using the HTBI primer set) targeted the TCR CDR3. Ophthalmopathy onset followed model prediction by a median approximately 7 months.

Sequencing used peripheral blood mononuclear cells (PBMCs), obtained at new diagnosis, from a patient treated with antithyroid drugs. V gene TRBV18 combines with J gene TRBJ1-1; D not certain. The origin of this receptor is a woman aged 40 to 65 with Graves disease. The CDR3 sequence is CASSLYSTRDTEAFF. In DNA, the CDR3 is TGTGCCAGCTCACTTTACAGCACCCGAGACACTGAAGCTTTCTTT.